This T cell receptor (beta chain) is from a study of shared clonotypes between healthy human individuals. Germline trimming cut 1 base from V and 5 bases from J; bases unmatched to any gene: 10. The CDR3 loop spans 16 amino acids. Germline lookup yields CDR1 SGHAT and CDR2 FQNNGV. Cells designated naive CD8 were CD45RO-negative and were positively selected for CCR7, with terminally differentiated effector memory CD45RA+ cells excluded. TCRdb's copy holds only in-frame clones and misses some; the assay was immunoSEQ multiplex PCR. This table holds about 2.2 million clones, over 85% found once. This chain joins TRBV11-2 and TRBJ2-7, with 8 bases lining up with TRBD1. The sequencing input was naive CD8+ T cells from PBMCs. The receptor was isolated from a man aged 18 to 29 in good health. Some clones in this sample may be carry-over from other donors' samples. CDR3 residues: CASSLGGRQGFDEQYF. In nucleotides, the CDR3 is TGTGCCAGCAGCTTAGGTGGGAGACAGGGGTTCGACGAGCAGTACTTC.